Following are 13 T cell receptor beta chains from one sample sequenced in a study of T cells in Graves' hyperthyroidism and ophthalmopathy. Regions amplified from RNA transcripts were the TCR beta CDR3 regions. A first-round RT-PCR of the TCR CDR3 used the HTBI primer set. MiXCR was run by TCRdb on the multiplex PCR reads, yielding one entry per CDR3 protein. The sample gives 600,000 or so distinct CDR3 sequences, roughly 46% of which show up once; approximately 8.2% is in the top ten. Sequencing used peripheral blood or thyroid tissue (not recorded which). Source of these receptors: a woman younger than 30 with Graves' hyperthyroidism.

On this clonotype itself: A single base separates this from a much larger clone, so it may be a read error. CDR3 in DNA: TGTGCCAGCAGCTTGAATAGCGGGACCCGGGGGACCCAGTACTTC. It specifies CASSLNSGTRGTQYF. The chain employs TRBV5-4 and TRBJ2-5; 8 bases agree with TRBD2. V lost 1 base and J lost 7; bases outside the gene matches: 9. The CDR3 loop spans 15 amino acids. The germline CDR1 and CDR2 sequences are SGHNT and YYREEE (reference sequence).

This clonotype was observed at least ten times. The V and J genes are TRBV24-1 and TRBJ1-5; 9 bases match TRBD1. The CDR3 contains 14 residues. With 7 bases clipped from V and 7 bases from J, the junction kept 7 bases outside the gene matches. Germline assignment: CDR1 KGHDR and CDR2 SFDVKD. The CDR3 DNA sequence: TGTGCCACCAGCGCTAGACAGGGGGGGCAGCCCCAGCATTTT. It yields the protein CATSARQGGQPQHF.

This clonotype was seen only a few times. J is TRBJ1-2 and V is TRBV20-1; D call uncertain. CDR3 size: 12 residues. Germline V gene data show CDR1 as DFQATT and CDR2 as SNEGSKA (reference sequence). Trimming took 5 bases from V and 5 from J, leaving 12 bases between them. DNA for the CDR3: TGCAGTGCTCCTCCAGAGACGTATGGCTACACCTTC. Translated, it gives CSAPPETYGYTF.

This clonotype was found a few times. The genes are TRBV10-3 and TRBJ1-2, with 7 bases aligning to TRBD1. The trim removed 10 bases at V and 3 bases at J, leaving 8 bases unmatched. The CDR3 spans 13 residues. Looked up from germline, CDR1 is ENHRY and CDR2 is SYGVKD. The CDR3 loop is CASGRQGDYGYTF. CDR3 sequence (DNA): TGTGCCAGCGGTCGACAGGGCGACTATGGCTACACCTTC.

The chain joins TRBV24-1 to TRBJ2-5; 12 bases are shared with TRBD2. J lost 4 bases, V lost 7 bases, and 6 bases had no gene match. Germline loops: CDR1 KGHDR, CDR2 SFDVKD. The CDR3 is 15 amino acids. CDR3: CATSSQGLAGETQYF. The CDR3 coding sequence is TGTGCCACCAGCAGCCAGGGACTAGCGGGAGAGACCCAGTACTTC.

V gene TRBV25-1 combines with J gene TRBJ2-5; 8 positions match TRBD1. Germline trimming cut 8 bases from V and 4 bases from J; bases unmatched to any gene: 9. Germline lookup yields CDR1 MGHDK and CDR2 SYGVNS. The length of the CDR3 is 14 residues. The CDR3 protein is CASGNHGQGETQYF. The CDR3 DNA is TGTGCCAGCGGAAACCACGGACAGGGAGAGACCCAGTACTTC.

This clonotype was seen many times. V gene TRBV20-1 combines with J gene TRBJ1-4; D is possibly TRBD1 (5 bases). This CDR3 is 14 amino acids long. V lost 6 bases and J lost 4, with 15 bases in between. In germline, CDR1 is DFQATT, CDR2 SNEGSKA (reference sequence). The CDR3 loop reads CSAQSGGDNEKLFF. In DNA form, the CDR3 reads TGCAGTGCCCAGAGCGGGGGGGATAATGAAAAACTGTTTTTT.

V usage is TRBV11-2 and J usage is TRBJ1-1, with TRBD1 matching over 11 bases. Germline assignment: CDR1 SGHAT and CDR2 FQNNGV. CDR3 length equals 16 residues. Trimming at V came to 0 bases and at J to 4 bases, leaving 4 bases not matched to a gene. CDR3 loop: CASSLDSGQGGTEAFF. The CDR3 nucleotides read TGTGCCAGCAGCTTAGATTCGGGACAGGGGGGCACTGAAGCTTTCTTT.

This clonotype was found a few times. The rearrangement joins TRBV5-1 to TRBJ2-5, with TRBD2 as a possible D gene (6 bases). Trimming pared 0 bases from V and 2 bases from J, leaving 17 bases between. CDR1 and CDR2 from the germline V gene are SGHRS and YFSETQ. The CDR3 totals 17 residues. The CDR3 DNA is TGCGCCAGCAGCTTGGCCAAATCGACTAGAGGTCAAGAGACCCAGTACTTC. Protein product: CASSLAKSTRGQETQYF. Using reference TRBV5-1 and TRBJ2-5 for the parts outside the CDR3, the full variable domain is KAGVTQTPRYLIKTRGQQVTLSCSPISGHRSVSWYQQTPGQGLQFLFEYFSETQRNKGNFPGRFSGRQFSNSRSEMNVSTLELGDSALYLCASSLAKSTRGQETQYFGPGTRLLVL.

In this sample, this clonotype turned up once. CDR3 region: CASSAAGLNSPLHF. In nucleotides, the CDR3 is TGTGCCAGCAGTGCGGCGGGGCTCAATTCACCCCTCCACTTT. The V and J genes are TRBV25-1 and TRBJ1-6; D is perhaps TRBD1 (5 bases). Looked up from germline, CDR1 is MGHDK and CDR2 is SYGVNS. V was pared by 4 bases and J by 7 bases, with 11 bases between. The CDR3 covers 14 residues.

The V gene is TRBV2, the J gene TRBJ2-5; 12 positions match TRBD2. The CDR3 consists of 15 residues. V gave up 6 bases and J gave up 2 bases; unmatched junction bases: 4. The germline CDR1 and CDR2 sequences are SNHLY and FYNNEI. The CDR3 coding sequence is TGTGCCAGCAGCGGACTAGCGGGGACTCAAGAGACCCAGTACTTC. Amino acid sequence: CASSGLAGTQETQYF.

V and J are TRBV10-3 and TRBJ2-7, with D perhaps matching TRBD2 (7 bases). CDR1 ENHRY and CDR2 SYGVKD come from the germline V gene. The CDR3 consists of 13 residues. Trimming took 8 bases from V and 7 from J, leaving 18 bases between them. CDR3 sequence reads: CAIRPGGLREQYF. The CDR3 DNA sequence: TGTGCCATCCGGCCCGGGGGGCTGAGGGAGCAGTACTTC.

The genes are TRBV7-9 and TRBJ1-5; the match to TRBD1 covers 8 bases. CDR3 size: 15 residues. V lost 1 base, J lost 2 bases, and 1 base stayed unmatched. CDR1 and CDR2 (germline): SEHNR, FQNEAQ (reference sequence). CDR3 bases: TGTGCCAGCAGCTTAGGGACAGGGCGCAATCAGCCCCAGCATTTT. This gives the protein CASSLGTGRNQPQHF.